The rows below give T cell receptor beta chains drawn from one sample of a study of T cell responses to AZD1222 COVID-19 vaccine. Assay used: immunoSEQ multiplex PCR; TCRdb lists only in-frame clones, some missing. This sample has 90,000 to 110,000 clones, with more than 75% found just once. The specimen comprised peripheral blood, sampled 28 days after the second AZD1222 dose. The origin of the receptors is an adult who received the AZD1222 COVID-19 vaccine. Both conserved end residues are part of each CDR3. Each record gives: D gene, J gene, V gene, clone size, CDR3 DNA, CDR3 protein. A D gene is named only where the DNA matches it firmly. The size entry is marked missing in some rows and otherwise reads once, few, many or a size class.

d_gene: -
j_gene: TRBJ2-7
v_gene: TRBV29-1
abundance: -
CDR3nt: TGCAGCGTTGTTGGTTTTGGCGGAAGCTCCTACGAGCAGTACTTC
CDR3aa: CSVVGFGGSSYEQYF

d_gene: TRBD1
j_gene: TRBJ2-1
v_gene: TRBV5-4
abundance: -
CDR3nt: TGTGCCAGCAGCGACCTCGGACAGGGCTACAATGAGCAGTTCTTC
CDR3aa: CASSDLGQGYNEQFF

d_gene: -
j_gene: TRBJ2-7
v_gene: TRBV5-8
abundance: -
CDR3nt: TGTGCCAGCAGCTCCCAGAGTCCCGAGCAGTACTTC
CDR3aa: CASSSQSPEQYF

d_gene: -
j_gene: TRBJ2-3
v_gene: TRBV7-2
abundance: -
CDR3nt: TGTGCCAGCAGCCCTCTAGGTGGGTGGGCGGATACGCAGTATTTT
CDR3aa: CASSPLGGWADTQYF

d_gene: TRBD2
j_gene: TRBJ2-5
v_gene: TRBV7-2
abundance: -
CDR3nt: TGTGCCAGCAGGGAGCGGCGGGAGGATGATGCGGAGACCCAGTACTTC
CDR3aa: CASRERREDDAETQYF

d_gene: -
j_gene: TRBJ1-1
v_gene: TRBV5-1
abundance: -
CDR3nt: TGCGCCAGCAGTACCGGCGCGGGATTGAACACTGAAGCTTTCTTT
CDR3aa: CASSTGAGLNTEAFF

d_gene: -
j_gene: TRBJ2-1
v_gene: TRBV18
abundance: -
CDR3nt: TGTGCCAGCTCACCACCGTTAGGGGTTAGCTCCTACAATGAGCAGTTCTTC
CDR3aa: CASSPPLGVSSYNEQFF

d_gene: -
j_gene: TRBJ2-1
v_gene: TRBV11-2
abundance: once
CDR3nt: TGTGCCAGCAGCCCTGCAGGGCGAGACGACAATGAGCAGTTCTTC
CDR3aa: CASSPAGRDDNEQFF

d_gene: TRBD1
j_gene: TRBJ1-3
v_gene: TRBV7-2
abundance: -
CDR3nt: TGTGCCAGCAGGGGAACAGGGGTCTCTGGAAACACCATATATTTT
CDR3aa: CASRGTGVSGNTIYF

d_gene: TRBD1
j_gene: TRBJ2-7
v_gene: TRBV6-2/TRBV6-3
abundance: -
CDR3nt: TGTGCCAGCAGCTCCGGGACAGGGGACCTCTACGAGCAGTACTTC
CDR3aa: CASSSGTGDLYEQYF

d_gene: -
j_gene: TRBJ2-7
v_gene: TRBV18
abundance: -
CDR3nt: TGTGCCAGCTCACAGGGGTCTGCCTACGAGCAGTACTTC
CDR3aa: CASSQGSAYEQYF

d_gene: TRBD1
j_gene: TRBJ1-1
v_gene: TRBV6-5
abundance: -
CDR3nt: TGTGCCAGCAGAGAGGCAGGGGGCGCATCTGAAGCTTTCTTT
CDR3aa: CASREAGGASEAFF

d_gene: TRBD1
j_gene: TRBJ2-5
v_gene: TRBV28
abundance: once
CDR3nt: TGTGCCAGCAGTTTATTTGGACAGGGGAGAGAGACCCAGTACTTC
CDR3aa: CASSLFGQGRETQYF

d_gene: -
j_gene: TRBJ1-1
v_gene: TRBV3-1/TRBV3-2
abundance: once
CDR3nt: TGTGCCAGCAGCCAAGTCCGCGGGACTGAAGCTTTCTTT
CDR3aa: CASSQVRGTEAFF

d_gene: -
j_gene: TRBJ2-7
v_gene: TRBV19
abundance: -
CDR3nt: TGTGCCAGTAGTATAGTTGGGGCAGAAGAAGACGAGCAGTACTTC
CDR3aa: CASSIVGAEEDEQYF

d_gene: TRBD1
j_gene: TRBJ1-6
v_gene: TRBV3-1/TRBV3-2
abundance: few
CDR3nt: TGTGCCAGCAGCCAAGCGGGACAGCTTCGTAATTCACCCCTCCACTTT
CDR3aa: CASSQAGQLRNSPLHF

d_gene: -
j_gene: TRBJ1-6
v_gene: TRBV28
abundance: -
CDR3nt: TGTGCCAGCAGTCCCCGACAGACCAATTCACCCCTCCACTTT
CDR3aa: CASSPRQTNSPLHF

d_gene: TRBD1
j_gene: TRBJ1-1
v_gene: TRBV6-5
abundance: -
CDR3nt: TGTGCCAGCAGTTACTCTTTAGTAGGGGGCAAAGCTTTCTTT
CDR3aa: CASSYSLVGGKAFF